This T cell receptor (beta chain) is from a study of PD-L1 blockade in urothelial cancer. Study background: Blood analyses occurred 3 weeks (second dose) and 6 weeks post treatment start. Study-wide findings and caveats: Having blood TCR clonality under the median before treatment predicted better survival.

Described time point: pretreatment peripheral blood. Patient sample counts ranged from 1 to 8, pretreatment and on-treatment. Synthetic templates analogous to TCR were spiked into all PCRs individually. Data came from immunoSEQ multiplex PCR; TCRdb stores just in-frame clones and leaves some out. The sample includes over 65,000 clones, roughly 90% of them seen just once. A word on this clone: Its specificity is unknown.

Trimming cost V 7 bases and J 5 bases; bases outside gene matches: 6. The germline V gene encodes CDR1 MNHNS and CDR2 SASEGT. The CDR3 sequence is 14 residues long. The TCR comes from a man in his 70s with urothelial cancer. This chain connects TRBV6-1 to TRBJ1-5, with TRBD1 matching 9 bases. The source material was PBMCs, sampled around atezolizumab (anti-PD-L1) treatment. This CDR3 is CASKVTGGHQPQHF. The CDR3 DNA sequence: TGTGCCAGCAAAGTTACAGGGGGCCATCAGCCCCAGCATTTT.